Below are 8 T cell receptor beta chains sequenced from a single sample in a study of CD8 T cells in ankylosing spondylitis. Via MiXCR, TCRdb re-called the 5' RACE reads, giving one row per CDR3 protein. The top ten clones hold 25% to 40% of a sample with roughly 230,000 distinct CDR3 sequences, under 20% of them seen once. The sequencing sample was made of blood, either unsorted or a sorted T cell fraction (not recorded which). The receptors stem from a male donor with ankylosing spondylitis or in good health (not recorded which).

In this sample, this clonotype turned up many times. The chain combines TRBV27 with TRBJ1-1; D call uncertain. The V gene lost 4 bases and the J gene lost 3 bases, with 9 bases spanning the gap. There are 13 residues in the CDR3. Germline V gives CDR1 MNHEY, CDR2 SMNVEV (reference sequence). CDR3 sequence reads: CASSYGKYTEAFF. The CDR3 DNA reads as TGTGCCAGCAGTTACGGCAAGTACACTGAAGCTTTCTTT.

In this sample, this clonotype turned up many times. The V call is TRBV12-3 or TRBV12-4, the J call TRBJ2-5, with D possibly matching TRBD1 (5 bases). The V end lost 8 bases, the J end lost 1 base, and 17 bases lay between the germline ends. CDR3 size: 15 residues. CDR3 DNA: TGTGCCAGCGGTAGGCAGGGAAATCCCCAAGAGACCCAGTACTTC. Amino acid sequence: CASGRQGNPQETQYF.

This clonotype showed up many times. The rearrangement joins TRBV29-1 to TRBJ2-3; 11 bases match TRBD2. V was clipped by 1 base and J by 0 bases; unmatched bases: 0. CDR3 length: 15 residues. Germline V CDR1 and CDR2: SQVTM, ANQGSEA. CDR3 sequence: CSVEGTSGSTDTQYF. DNA for the CDR3: TGCAGCGTTGAAGGGACTAGCGGGAGCACAGATACGCAGTATTTT.

This clonotype was picked up a small number of times. The chain has TRBV4-2 and TRBJ2-1; D may be TRBD1 (6 bases). Germline V gene lookup returns CDR1 LGHNA and CDR2 YNFKEQ. The CDR3 has 15 residues. Trimming took 0 bases from V and 10 from J, leaving 16 bases between them. Here the CDR3 reads CASSQERDTLGEQFF. For the CDR3, the DNA is TGTGCCAGCAGCCAAGAACGGGACACCTTAGGGGAGCAGTTCTTC.

This clonotype was detected ten times or more. The chain employs TRBV12-5 and TRBJ2-1; TRBD1 aligns across 7 bases. The CDR3 runs to 13 residues. Germline lookup yields CDR1 LGHNT and CDR2 FRNRAP. The J segment lost 2 bases and the V segment lost 6 bases, leaving 1 base of the junction unmatched. The CDR3 bases are TGTGCTAGTGGGACAGGGACCTACAATGAGCAGTTCTTC. Amino acid sequence: CASGTGTYNEQFF. The entire variable domain, with the rest obtained from reference TRBV12-5 and TRBJ2-1, is as follows: DARVTQTPRHKVTEMGQEVTMRCQPILGHNTVFWYRQTMMQGLELLAYFRNRAPLDDSGMPKDRFSAEMPDATLATLKIQPSEPRDSAVYFCASGTGTYNEQFFGPGTRLTVL.

The chain employs TRBV4-1 and TRBJ2-3, with D maybe TRBD2 (6 bases). The CDR3 totals 16 residues. V lost 0 bases and J 1 base, leaving 11 bases between the germline ends. Germline assignment: CDR1 MGHRA and CDR2 YSYEKL. The CDR3 coding sequence is TGCGCCAGCAGCCAAGATCGGGCTAGCGGCACAGATACGCAGTATTTT. Protein: CASSQDRASGTDTQYF.

The chain joins TRBV27 to TRBJ2-1; D is possibly TRBD1 (6 bases). In germline, CDR1 is MNHEY, CDR2 SMNVEV (reference sequence). V gave up 6 bases and J gave up 8 bases, with 14 bases separating them. The CDR3 covers 13 residues. The CDR3 nucleotides are TGTGCCAGCAGCTCAACAGGGTTCCATGAGCAGTTCTTC. Protein product: CASSSTGFHEQFF.

This chain uses TRBV25-1 with TRBJ1-2; D unclear. The CDR3 totals 13 residues. V was shortened by 1 base and J by 4 bases, with 7 bases between the two germline ends. Germline loops: CDR1 MGHDK, CDR2 SYGVNS. The CDR3 loop is CASSESTTYGYTF. For the CDR3, the DNA is TGTGCCAGCAGTGAATCTACAACCTATGGCTACACCTTC.